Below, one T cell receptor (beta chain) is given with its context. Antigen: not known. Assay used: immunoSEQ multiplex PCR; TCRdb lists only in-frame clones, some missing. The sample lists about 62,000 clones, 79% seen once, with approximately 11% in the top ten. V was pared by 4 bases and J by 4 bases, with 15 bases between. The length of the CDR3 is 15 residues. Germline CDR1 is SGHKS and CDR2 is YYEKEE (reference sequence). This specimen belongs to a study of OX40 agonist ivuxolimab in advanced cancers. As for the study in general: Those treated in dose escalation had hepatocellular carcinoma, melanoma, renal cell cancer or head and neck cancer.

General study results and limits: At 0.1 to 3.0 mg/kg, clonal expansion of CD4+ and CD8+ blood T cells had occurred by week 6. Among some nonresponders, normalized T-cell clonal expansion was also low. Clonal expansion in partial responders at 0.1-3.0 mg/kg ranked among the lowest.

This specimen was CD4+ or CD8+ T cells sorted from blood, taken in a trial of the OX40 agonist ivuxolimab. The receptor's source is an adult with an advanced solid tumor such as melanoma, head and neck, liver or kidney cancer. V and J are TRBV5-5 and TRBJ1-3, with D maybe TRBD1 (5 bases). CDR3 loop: CASSVGALGGNTIYF. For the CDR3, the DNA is TGTGCCAGCAGCGTCGGGGCATTGGGAGGAAACACCATATATTTT.